One and the same sample provided the 22 T cell receptor beta chains below, sequenced in a study of control samples from healthy donors and cancer patients. Produced via immunoSEQ multiplex PCR; TCRdb's table is partial and in-frame only. The top ten hold 2% to 2.5% of the sample, which has some 120,000 clones, more than 75% seen once. What was sequenced was blood. These receptors were collected from a woman in her 70s in good health.

The chain recombines TRBV3-1 (or the pseudogene TRBV3-2) with TRBJ1-2; a possible D gene is TRBD1 (6 bases). Germline-derived CDR1 and CDR2 are LGHDT and YNNKEL (reference sequence). The CDR3 is made up of 16 amino acids. V was clipped by 4 bases and J by 1 base, with 16 bases between them. In DNA form, the CDR3 reads TGTGCCAGCAGCCCCCTGGGGGGCGCCGGTAACTATGGCTACACCTTC. Its translation is CASSPLGGAGNYGYTF.

V usage is TRBV5-1 and J usage is TRBJ2-5; D is unclear. There are 14 residues in the CDR3. CDR1 is SGHRS and CDR2 is YFSETQ in the germline V gene. V was shortened by 0 bases and J by 3 bases, with 9 bases between the two germline ends. The CDR3 region is CASSLEMSKETQYF. The CDR3 DNA reads TGCGCCAGCAGCTTGGAAATGTCAAAAGAGACCCAGTACTTC.

The chain has TRBV19 and TRBJ2-3; TRBD1 aligns across 9 bases. This CDR3 contains 20 residues. Trimming cost V 4 bases and J 0 bases; bases outside gene matches: 17. Germline CDR1 is LNHDA and CDR2 is SQIVND (reference sequence). CDR3 sequence (DNA): TGTGCCAGTAGTACTTCCCCCGGACAGGGGCGACTCCTTAGCACAGATACGCAGTATTTT. Its translation is CASSTSPGQGRLLSTDTQYF.

This clone has a handful of counts. This rearrangement joins TRBV2 to TRBJ1-5; D is uncertain. Trimming stripped 4 bases from V and 0 bases from J, with 10 bases between. Germline loops: CDR1 SNHLY, CDR2 FYNNEI. This CDR3 comprises 15 residues. The CDR3 DNA follows: TGTGCCAGCAGTGTTTCCAGTGATAGCAATCAGCCCCAGCATTTT. It is translated as CASSVSSDSNQPQHF.

This clone has a handful of counts. Other DNA sequences in this specimen translate into the identical CDR3. The chain recombines TRBV9 with TRBJ2-1, with 7 bases matching TRBD2. CDR1 SGDLS and CDR2 YYNGEE come from the germline V gene. J lost 1 base, V lost 4 bases, and 5 bases had no gene match. This CDR3 has 15 residues. The CDR3 spells CASSPGGKSYNEQFF. The CDR3 DNA follows: TGTGCCAGCAGCCCGGGGGGAAAGTCCTACAATGAGCAGTTCTTC.

The chain combines TRBV6-5 with TRBJ2-7; tentatively, D is TRBD1 or TRBD2 (5 bases each). Germline V gene lookup returns CDR1 MNHEY and CDR2 SVGAGI. This CDR3 spans 12 amino acids. The CDR3 is CTSEGTAYEQYF. CDR3 nucleotides: TGTACCTCTGAGGGGACCGCCTACGAGCAGTACTTC.

The J gene is TRBJ2-3, the V gene TRBV7-6, with TRBD2 matching over 14 bases. Germline V gene data show CDR1 as SGHVS and CDR2 as FNYEAQ. The CDR3 totals 18 residues. V lost 5 bases to trimming and J lost 4 bases; unmatched junction nucleotides: 11. The CDR3 region is CASSPESATSGGADTQYF. CDR3 nucleotides: TGTGCCAGCAGCCCAGAGTCTGCGACTAGCGGGGGGGCAGATACGCAGTATTTT.

This chain joins TRBV4-2 and TRBJ2-3; maybe TRBD1 (5 bases). From germline, CDR1 is LGHNA and CDR2 YNFKEQ. This CDR3 is 16 amino acids long. V shed 1 base and J shed 2 bases, with 13 bases lying between them. CDR3 coding DNA: TGTGCCAGCAGCCAAGTCCCAGGGTCCCACACAGATACGCAGTATTTT. The encoded protein is CASSQVPGSHTDTQYF.

The chain carries TRBV18 and TRBJ1-6, with 9 bases matching TRBD1. Germline V gives CDR1 KGHSH, CDR2 LQKENI. After removal of 4 bases from V and 7 bases from J, the junction contained 5 bases not matched to a gene. The CDR3 is 15 residues long. The CDR3 region is CASSRGDRDNSPLHF. The CDR3 coding sequence is TGTGCCAGCTCACGAGGGGACAGGGACAATTCACCCCTCCACTTT.

V gene TRBV4-1 combines with J gene TRBJ2-2; 8 bases align to TRBD1. The CDR3 runs to 16 residues. J gave up 5 bases and V 1 base, and 6 bases lay outside the gene matches. Germline-derived CDR1 and CDR2 are MGHRA and YSYEKL. CDR3 in DNA: TGCGCCAGCAGCCAAGGTCAGGGGGCGGGTACCGGGGAGCTGTTTTTT. Protein: CASSQGQGAGTGELFF.

The chain uses TRBV6-6 and TRBJ2-1; 9 bases map to TRBD2. Trimming at V came to 5 bases and at J to 1 base, leaving 6 bases not matched to a gene. The germline CDR1 and CDR2 sequences are MNHNY and SVGAGI (reference sequence). This CDR3 spans 16 amino acids. The CDR3 coding sequence is TGTGCCAGCAGTATGACAGCGGGGGGTTCCTACAATGAGCAGTTCTTC. Protein: CASSMTAGGSYNEQFF.

The V gene is TRBV27, the J gene TRBJ2-3; perhaps D is TRBD1 or TRBD2 (5 bases each). This CDR3 contains 13 residues. V lost 4 bases to trimming and J lost 10 bases, with 15 bases between them. Germline CDR1 reads MNHEY; CDR2 reads SMNVEV (reference sequence). In nucleotides, the CDR3 is TGTGCCAGCAGTTACGTCGGCTTGGGGGCGCAGTATTTT. Encoded protein: CASSYVGLGAQYF.

The V and J genes are TRBV2 and TRBJ1-1; D may be TRBD1 (6 bases). The ends were cut back, 6 bases at V and 3 bases at J, with 17 bases in the middle. This CDR3 contains 15 residues. Per germline, CDR1 SNHLY and CDR2 FYNNEI. The CDR3 reads CASRTGTGYDTEAFF. Written as DNA, the CDR3 is TGTGCCAGCAGAACCGGCACAGGGTACGACACTGAAGCTTTCTTT.

V gene TRBV5-5 combines with J gene TRBJ1-6; D gene uncertain. Germline CDR1 is SGHKS and CDR2 is YYEKEE (reference sequence). This CDR3 is 14 amino acids long. The germline V and J ends were trimmed by 0 bases and 7 bases, with 8 bases remaining between them. CDR3 residues: CASSLANGNSPLHF. CDR3 DNA sequence: TGTGCCAGCAGCTTGGCGAACGGCAATTCACCCCTCCACTTT.

The rearrangement uses TRBV14 and TRBJ2-3; 13 bases line up with TRBD2. Germline V lookup: CDR1 SGHDN, CDR2 FVKESK. The V gene end was trimmed by 4 bases and the J gene end by 0 bases; junction bases not matched to a gene: 4. The CDR3 has 17 amino acids. CDR3 amino acids: CASSPLAGGTSTDTQYF. DNA for the CDR3: TGTGCCAGCAGCCCACTAGCGGGGGGGACTAGCACAGATACGCAGTATTTT.

The CDR3 region has the DNA TGTGCCAGCAGCTTGGTAGGACATTCCTACGAGCAGTACTTC. It translates to CASSLVGHSYEQYF. The chain couples TRBV5-6 to TRBJ2-7; D is perhaps TRBD1 (5 bases). The CDR3 length is 14 residues. Trimming stripped 0 bases from V and 1 base from J, with 8 bases between. The germline V gene has CDR1 SGHDT and CDR2 YYEEEE.

This chain joins TRBV12-5 and TRBJ2-1; D is perhaps TRBD2 (5 bases). V was clipped by 10 bases and J by 6 bases, with 13 bases between them. Germline assignment: CDR1 LGHNT and CDR2 FRNRAP. The CDR3 loop spans 12 amino acids. DNA of the CDR3: TGTGCTACCCTCGGAGGTCCCAATGAGCAGTTCTTC. Translated: CATLGGPNEQFF.

V gene TRBV2 combines with J gene TRBJ2-2; D ambiguous. The CDR3 extends over 16 amino acids. CDR1 and CDR2 from the germline V gene are SNHLY and FYNNEI. With 3 bases removed from V and 1 base from J, the gap between germline ends came to 12 bases. This chain's CDR3 is CASSDRSVRNTGELFF. DNA of the CDR3: TGTGCCAGCAGTGATAGGTCAGTCAGGAACACCGGGGAGCTGTTTTTT.

J is TRBJ2-1 and V is TRBV5-5, with 9 bases identical to TRBD1. With V trimmed by 7 bases and J by 7 bases, 9 bases remained unmatched. The CDR3 totals 14 residues. Germline values: CDR1 SGHKS, CDR2 YYEKEE (reference sequence). The CDR3 loop is CASGRDRERNEQFF. The DNA for the CDR3 is TGTGCCAGCGGCCGGGACAGGGAGAGGAATGAGCAGTTCTTC.

The sample holds one count of this clone. The chain has TRBV4-1 and TRBJ2-7; TRBD2 matches at 8 bases. The CDR3 covers 15 residues. Looked up from germline, CDR1 is MGHRA and CDR2 is YSYEKL. The J segment lost 5 bases and the V segment lost 3 bases, leaving 9 bases of the junction unmatched. The CDR3 nucleotides read TGCGCCAGCAGCCACGACCGACTAGCGTCCCACGAGCAGTACTTC. It yields the protein CASSHDRLASHEQYF.

V gene TRBV27 combines with J gene TRBJ2-5, with D hard to call. CDR1 is MNHEY and CDR2 is SMNVEV in the germline V gene (reference sequence). This CDR3 comprises 18 residues. Trimming took off 6 bases at V and 0 bases at J, with 23 bases between the two ends. The DNA for the CDR3 is TGTGCCAGCAGGCCCTTAGGTGGGTCCGTAAAGGACCAAGAGACCCAGTACTTC. The encoded protein is CASRPLGGSVKDQETQYF.

The chain has TRBV10-1 and TRBJ1-1; D is unresolved. The V gene lost 2 bases and the J gene lost 3 bases, with 7 bases spanning the gap. The CDR3 spans 13 residues. Germline V gives CDR1 WNHNN, CDR2 SYGVQD (reference sequence). The CDR3 here is CASSEGQYTEAFF. The CDR3 DNA reads TGCGCCAGCAGTGAGGGGCAGTACACTGAAGCTTTCTTT.